Listed below are T cell receptor beta chains from one sample, sequenced in a study of PD-1 blockade in mismatch repair-deficient tumors. Antigens for these TCRs are unknown. The protocol was immunoSEQ multiplex PCR, while the TCRdb copy is restricted to in-frame clones and leaves out a portion. Among about 14,000 clones listed, 80% to 85% were seen once. Sample: cells cultured in vitro, taken from a patient treated with pembrolizumab. Receptors originate from an adult with mismatch repair-deficient cancer. Each CDR3 is given with its conserved first and last residue. Each record gives: D gene, clone size, V gene, J gene, CDR3 protein, CDR3 DNA. The D gene is left open where the match is weak. Size is stated for part of the rows, as once, few or many counts, or as a class when the clone is expanded.

TRBD2	.	TRBV10-3	TRBJ2-1	CAISESGGRADEQFF	TGTGCCATCAGTGAGTCTGGCGGGAGGGCCGATGAGCAGTTCTTC
TRBD1	.	TRBV29-1	TRBJ2-7	CSATGNSYEQYF	TGCAGCGCGACAGGGAACTCCTACGAGCAGTACTTC
TRBD2	once	TRBV6-5	TRBJ2-7	CASNPIAGGRYEQYF	TGTGCCAGCAACCCAATAGCGGGGGGGCGCTACGAGCAGTACTTC
.	few	TRBV7-6	TRBJ2-5	CASSLAASRTETQYF	TGTGCCAGCAGCTTAGCCGCTTCTAGGACGGAGACCCAGTACTTC
.	.	TRBV5-5	TRBJ1-2	CASSLVVRFDGYTF	TGTGCCAGCAGCTTGGTCGTTCGGTTCGATGGCTACACCTTC
TRBD1	.	TRBV5-5	TRBJ2-7	CASSLTGGYEQYF	TGTGCCAGCAGCTTAACAGGGGGTTACGAGCAGTACTTC
TRBD2	.	TRBV11-2	TRBJ2-7	CASSPRLAPMGSYEQYF	TGTGCCAGCAGCCCAAGACTAGCGCCCATGGGCTCCTACGAGCAGTACTTC
.	.	TRBV28	TRBJ2-1	CASSIFRSEQFF	TGTGCCAGCAGCATTTTCCGGAGTGAGCAGTTCTTC
TRBD2	.	TRBV5-1	TRBJ2-5	CASKAGVAETQYF	TGCGCCAGTAAGGCGGGAGTAGCGGAGACCCAGTACTTC
.	.	TRBV2	TRBJ1-6	CASSEVIPSYNSPLHF	TGTGCCAGCAGTGAAGTTATCCCCTCCTATAATTCACCCCTCCACTTT
.	.	TRBV7-9	TRBJ1-4	CASSSGGEKLFF	TGTGCCAGCAGCTCGGGAGGGGAAAAACTGTTTTTT
TRBD1	.	TRBV27	TRBJ1-4	CASSPTGGTSGKNEKLFF	TGTGCCAGCAGTCCGACAGGGGGTACGAGCGGGAAGAATGAAAAACTGTTTTTT
TRBD1	.	TRBV23-1	TRBJ1-4	CASSHLRDSCNEKLFF	TGCGCCAGCAGTCACTTACGGGACAGCTGTAATGAAAAACTGTTTTTT
.	.	TRBV27	TRBJ2-2	CASSPDAAGHTGELFF	TGTGCCAGCAGTCCAGACGCCGCAGGACACACCGGGGAGCTGTTTTTT